Given below is one TCR beta chain in context. Its specificity is unknown. Following culture for about ten days, CD4+ T cells were isolated. It was two doses of either the BNT162b2 or mRNA-1273 vaccine that participants received. Vaccinated participants had no history of SARS-CoV-2 infection and tested negative for nucleocapsid antibodies. The data belong to a study of vaccination effects on CD4 cells after COVID-19. Repertoires were generated with immunoSEQ multiplex PCR, while TCRdb's copy carries only in-frame clones and drops some. The repertoire holds 66,000 or so clones, with 74% as singletons. Whole-study findings and limits: After vaccination, at late timepoints, clones induced by infection and by vaccine contracted markedly. A shortage of convalescent patients and an absence of early post-infection timepoints characterized the study.

The specimen comprised CD4+ T cells from PBMCs cultured without peptide, sampled after COVID-19 vaccination. This TCR was recovered from a human donor who received a COVID-19 vaccine.

CDR3 sequence: CASSKSSGGEETQYF. The CDR3 region has the DNA TGTGCCAGCTCAAAATCTAGCGGGGGGGAAGAGACCCAGTACTTC. V is TRBV10-3 and J is TRBJ2-5, with 12 positions matching TRBD2. This CDR3 region has 15 residues. Germline lookup yields CDR1 ENHRY and CDR2 SYGVKD. V was pared by 10 bases and J by 3 bases, with 9 bases of the junction left unmatched.